What follows are 20 T cell receptor beta chains derived from one specimen sequenced in a study of PD-L1 blockade in urothelial cancer. Time point specified: pretreatment peripheral blood. Produced via immunoSEQ multiplex PCR; TCRdb's table is partial and in-frame only. The table has approximately 52,000 clones, less than 90% seen once. This material consisted of PBMCs, taken around atezolizumab (anti-PD-L1) treatment. All receptors come from a man in his 70s with urothelial cancer.

The chain employs TRBV7-9 and TRBJ2-5; D is undetermined. CDR1 SEHNR and CDR2 FQNEAQ come from the germline V gene (reference sequence). The CDR3 consists of 14 residues. Between the trimmed V and J ends, which lost 0 bases and 4 bases, there was a span of 9 bases. The CDR3 loop is CASSLALGIETQYF. CDR3 nucleotides: TGTGCCAGCAGCTTAGCCCTAGGAATAGAGACCCAGTACTTC.

The genes are TRBV7-6 and TRBJ1-1; TRBD1 matches 7 bases. The CDR3 is 14 residues long. Germline-derived CDR1 and CDR2 are SGHVS and FNYEAQ. J lost 0 bases, V lost 5 bases, and 3 bases had no gene match. The CDR3 DNA reads as TGTGCCAGCAGCCAAGGGACAGTGAACACTGAAGCTTTCTTT. Protein: CASSQGTVNTEAFF.

V usage is TRBV9 and J usage is TRBJ2-1; 8 bases are shared with TRBD2. The germline gives CDR1 SGDLS, CDR2 YYNGEE. V dropped 4 bases and J dropped 4; count of bases not matched to a gene: 10. The CDR3 has 16 residues. The CDR3 DNA reads as TGTGCCAGCAGCCCCTCCGGGACTAGGGGATACAATGAGCAGTTCTTC. Translated, it gives CASSPSGTRGYNEQFF. Full variable domain (remainder filled in from reference TRBV9 and TRBJ2-1): DSGVTQTPKHLITATGQRVTLRCSPRSGDLSVYWYQQSLDQGLQFLIQYYNGEERAKGNILERFSAQQFPDLHSELNLSSLELGDSALYFCASSPSGTRGYNEQFFGPGTRLTVL.

This clone was seen only once. The chain has TRBV12-5 and TRBJ1-1, with D possibly matching TRBD1 (6 bases). Germline CDR1 reads LGHNT; CDR2 reads FRNRAP. V lost 6 bases to trimming and J lost 0 bases, with 14 bases between them. This CDR3 comprises 15 residues. The CDR3 is CASGTATGMNTEAFF. CDR3 nucleotide sequence: TGTGCTAGTGGCACCGCAACAGGGATGAACACTGAAGCTTTCTTT.

The J gene is TRBJ2-1, the V gene TRBV19, with 12 bases that match TRBD2. The CDR3 consists of 16 residues. Germline CDR1 reads LNHDA; CDR2 reads SQIVND (reference sequence). J was trimmed by 12 bases and V by 6 bases; bases with no gene match: 15. The CDR3 nucleotides read TGTGCCAGTAGCTCGGGACTAGCGGGTGGGGCCCTGGGGCAGTTCTTC. This codes for CASSSGLAGGALGQFF.

The V and J genes are TRBV30 and TRBJ1-2; D is perhaps TRBD1 (5 bases). The CDR3 runs 16 residues. The germline V and J ends were trimmed by 3 bases and 2 bases, with 19 bases remaining between them. Germline V gene sequence: CDR1 GTSNPN, CDR2 SVGIG (reference sequence). In nucleotides, the CDR3 is TGTGCCTGGAGATGGGGTACCAGACAGAAGAACTATGGCTACACCTTC. Its protein is CAWRWGTRQKNYGYTF.

The CDR3 DNA sequence: TGTGCCATCAGTGAGTCACCGGGTCTTTTGGAGGGCTACACCTTC. Its protein is CAISESPGLLEGYTF. The chain carries TRBV10-3 and TRBJ1-2; D remains unclear. This CDR3 spans 15 amino acids. V was cut by 0 bases and J by 8 bases, with 16 bases left in between. Germline CDR1 and CDR2: ENHRY and SYGVKD.

The chain carries TRBV2 and TRBJ2-1; D is perhaps TRBD2 (6 bases). There are 13 residues in the CDR3. The V gene lost 8 bases and the J gene lost 1 base, with 9 bases spanning the gap. Germline CDR1 reads SNHLY; CDR2 reads FYNNEI. Here the CDR3 reads CASLLASYNEQFF. The CDR3, as DNA: TGTGCCAGCCTGCTAGCGTCCTACAATGAGCAGTTCTTC.

The CDR3 sequence is CASSLGPPGYPGELFF. CDR3 DNA sequence: TGCGCCAGCAGCTTGGGACCGCCGGGATATCCCGGGGAGCTGTTTTTT. The V gene is TRBV5-1, the J gene TRBJ2-2, with a tentative D call TRBD2 (5 bases). Germline lookup yields CDR1 SGHRS and CDR2 YFSETQ. The germline V and J ends were trimmed by 0 bases and 6 bases, with 15 bases remaining between them. The CDR3 is 16 residues long.

The chain carries TRBV7-6 and TRBJ2-5; TRBD2 matches at 9 bases. Trimming removed 3 bases from V and 2 bases from J; junction bases left unmatched: 10. The CDR3 contains 17 residues. Germline V CDR1 and CDR2: SGHVS, FNYEAQ. CDR3 protein: CASSLGLAPVPQETQYF. Written as DNA, the CDR3 is TGTGCCAGCAGCTTGGGACTAGCCCCCGTACCGCAAGAGACCCAGTACTTC. Variable domain in full (rest from reference TRBV7-6 and TRBJ2-5): GAGVSQSPRYKVTKRGQDVALRCDPISGHVSLYWYRQALGQGPEFLTYFNYEAQQDKSGLPNDRFSAERPEGSISTLTIQRTEQRDSAMYRCASSLGLAPVPQETQYFGPGTRLLVL.

The gene calls are TRBV6-6 and TRBJ1-1; D might be TRBD1 (5 bases). This CDR3 region has 15 residues. Trimming shortened V by 7 bases and J by 1 base, and 16 bases separated the two germline ends. The germline V gene has CDR1 MNHNY and CDR2 SVGAGI (reference sequence). CDR3 protein: CASNSGGAGNTEAFF. CDR3 nucleotide sequence: TGTGCCAGCAACTCGGGAGGGGCAGGGAACACTGAAGCTTTCTTT.

The CDR3 nucleotides are TGTGCCAGCAGCTTACAGGGCCACAATCAGCCCCAGCATTTT. Translated, it gives CASSLQGHNQPQHF. The chain is built from TRBV5-4 and TRBJ1-5, with D possibly matching TRBD1 (6 bases). CDR3 length: 14 amino acids. In germline, CDR1 is SGHNT, CDR2 YYREEE (reference sequence). Deletions cut 2 bases from V and 3 bases from J, with 9 bases between. Based on the CDR3 plus reference TRBV5-4 and TRBJ1-5, the full variable domain is ETGVTQSPTHLIKTRGQQVTLRCSSQSGHNTVSWYQQALGQGPQFIFQYYREEENGRGNFPPRFSGLQFPNYSSELNVNALELDDSALYLCASSLQGHNQPQHFGDGTRLSIL.

This chain connects TRBV2 to TRBJ2-1, with TRBD2 matching 9 bases. The ends lost 7 bases at V and 1 base at J; junction bases unmatched: 14. The germline CDR1 and CDR2 sequences are SNHLY and FYNNEI. This CDR3 has 18 amino acids. CDR3 loop: CASIGPSGNRGSYNEQFF. The CDR3 coding sequence is TGTGCCAGCATAGGACCTAGCGGGAATCGGGGGTCCTACAATGAGCAGTTCTTC.

V gene TRBV7-2 combines with J gene TRBJ2-3; D is perhaps TRBD2 (6 bases). Per germline, CDR1 SGHTA and CDR2 FQGNSA. The V gene lost 3 bases and the J gene lost 2 bases, with 15 bases spanning the gap. The CDR3 contains 16 residues. CDR3: CASSLAGGDITDTQYF. CDR3 nucleotide sequence: TGTGCCAGCAGCTTGGCCGGCGGGGATATCACAGATACGCAGTATTTT. Filled out from reference TRBV7-2 and TRBJ2-3, the complete variable domain reads GAGVSQSPSNKVTEKGKDVELRCDPISGHTALYWYRQSLGQGLEFLIYFQGNSAPDKSGLPSDRFSAERTGGSVSTLTIQRTQQEDSAVYLCASSLAGGDITDTQYFGPGTRLTVL.

This clone was detected a few times. This chain joins TRBV7-9 and TRBJ1-2; 9 bases are shared with TRBD1. V gave up 5 bases and J gave up 0 bases; unmatched junction bases: 7. CDR3 length equals 16 residues. Per the germline V gene, CDR1 is SEHNR and CDR2 is FQNEAQ (reference sequence). The CDR3 coding sequence is TGTGCCAGCAGCCGGACAGGGGCGGAAGCTAACTATGGCTACACCTTC. Translation gives CASSRTGAEANYGYTF.

The CDR3: CASSLQGARDTGELFF. CDR3 in DNA: TGTGCCAGCAGCTTGCAGGGGGCCAGGGACACCGGGGAGCTGTTTTTT. The V and J genes are TRBV7-3 and TRBJ2-2; TRBD1 aligns across 8 bases. The germline gives CDR1 SGHTA, CDR2 FQGTGA. V was clipped by 3 bases and J by 3 bases; unmatched bases: 6. The CDR3 length is 16 residues.

This chain connects TRBV28 to TRBJ2-3, with 9 bases that match TRBD1. Germline CDR1 and CDR2: MDHEN and SYDVKM. Trimming at V came to 5 bases and at J to 3 bases, leaving 6 bases not matched to a gene. CDR3 length: 15 amino acids. CDR3 loop: CASSPAGTGTDTQYF. The CDR3 DNA follows: TGTGCCAGCAGTCCTGCCGGGACAGGGACAGATACGCAGTATTTT.

This chain connects TRBV5-5 to TRBJ1-1; D is undetermined. V was cut by 4 bases and J by 0 bases, with 7 bases left in between. CDR3 size: 13 residues. The germline V gene encodes CDR1 SGHKS and CDR2 YYEKEE (reference sequence). The CDR3 DNA reads TGTGCCAGCAGCCCTAGATTGAACACTGAAGCTTTCTTT. Translation gives CASSPRLNTEAFF.

J is TRBJ1-2 and V is TRBV10-3; D ambiguous. CDR3 size: 15 residues. Trimming left V 6 bases short and J 3 bases short, with 17 bases between. Germline V gene sequence: CDR1 ENHRY, CDR2 SYGVKD. The CDR3 coding sequence is TGTGCCATCAGCCAATCATCGGAGGGAGACTATGGCTACACCTTC. Encoded protein: CAISQSSEGDYGYTF.

The chain links TRBV7-2 to TRBJ2-7, with a tentative D call TRBD2 (6 bases). V lost 2 bases, J lost 5 bases, and 19 bases lay in between. The CDR3 is 16 amino acids. The germline CDR1 and CDR2 sequences are SGHTA and FQGNSA. CDR3 in DNA: TGTGCCAGCAGCTTACCCTTTTTTGGGGGGACGAACGAGCAGTACTTC. Translated: CASSLPFFGGTNEQYF.